This T cell receptor (beta chain) was profiled in a study of T-cell reconstitution after alpha-beta-depleted transplantation in children. Preparing the TCRbeta library involved the use of unique molecular identifiers. TCRdb reprocessed the PCR reads with MiXCR, giving one entry per CDR3 protein. This table holds fewer than 450,000 distinct CDR3 sequences, around 15% found once. Details on this clonotype: Its antigen is still unknown.

The study, taken as a whole, reports: Reports say that about two months after transplant, the alpha-beta T cells came out of several hundred graft clones that had expanded.

Trimming took 7 bases from V and 0 from J; bases not matched to a gene: 4. CDR1 MNHEY and CDR2 SVGEGT come from the germline V gene. This CDR3 region has 15 residues. Here the sequenced sample was PBMCs, mostly from graft donor cells, taken 360 days after TCRalphabeta/CD19-depleted stem cell transplant. The genes are TRBV6-2 or TRBV6-3 and TRBJ2-1, with 9 positions matching TRBD2. This receptor was identified in a male patient between 2 and 15 years old who had a stem cell transplant for acute lymphoblastic leukemia, so the T cells may come from the graft donor. The CDR3: CASKGSGSSYNEQFF. The CDR3 DNA sequence: TGTGCCAGCAAGGGTAGCGGGAGCTCCTACAATGAGCAGTTCTTC.